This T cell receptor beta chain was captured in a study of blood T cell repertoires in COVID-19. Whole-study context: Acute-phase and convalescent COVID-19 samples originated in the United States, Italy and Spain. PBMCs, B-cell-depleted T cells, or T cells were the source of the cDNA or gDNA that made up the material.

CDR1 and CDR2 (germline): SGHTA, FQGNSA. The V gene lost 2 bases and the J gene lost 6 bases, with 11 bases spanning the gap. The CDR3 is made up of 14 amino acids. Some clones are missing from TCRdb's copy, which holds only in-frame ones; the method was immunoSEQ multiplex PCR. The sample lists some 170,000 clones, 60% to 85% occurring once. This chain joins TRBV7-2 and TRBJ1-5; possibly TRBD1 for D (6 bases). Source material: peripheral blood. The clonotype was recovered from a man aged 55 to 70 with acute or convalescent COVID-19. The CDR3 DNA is TGTGCCAGCAGCTTACAGGGGAAGACTCAGCCCCAGCATTTT. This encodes CASSLQGKTQPQHF.